This is a list of T cell receptor beta chains from one sample in a study of T cell repertoires in ileal Crohn's disease. Assay used: immunoSEQ multiplex PCR; TCRdb lists only in-frame clones, some missing. Of around 17,000 clones listed, approximately 70% are singletons. The sample taken for sequencing was ileal tissue. These receptors originate from an adult with Crohn's disease. The CDR3 runs from the conserved cysteine through the conserved F or W. Each record gives: J gene, V gene, D gene, clone size, CDR3 DNA, CDR3 protein. The D gene is left open where the match is weak. Size values are once, few and many counts, or a class for expanded clones, and some rows have none.

TRBJ1-2,TRBV6-1,TRBD1,-,TGTGCCAGCAGCCTGGACAGGGGGCGAGGCTACACCTTC,CASSLDRGRGYTF
TRBJ2-5,TRBV30,TRBD2,-,TGTGCCTGGAGTCTAGCGGGATCTGGGGGGACCCAGTACTTC,CAWSLAGSGGTQYF
TRBJ1-1,TRBV28,-,once,TGTGCCAGCAGACCTGGCGGGATCCAGTCGCCCGCTGAAGCTTTCTTT,CASRPGGIQSPAEAFF
TRBJ1-1,TRBV5-1,-,-,TGCGCCAGCAGCTTGGCCACAGACCTGAACACTGAAGCTTTCTTT,CASSLATDLNTEAFF
TRBJ2-5,TRBV19,TRBD1,-,TGTGCCAGTAGTTTTTCAGGTACAGGGGTTGGAGAGACCCAGTACTTC,CASSFSGTGVGETQYF
TRBJ2-1,TRBV12-5,TRBD2,-,TGTGCTAGTCTTCTAGCGGGAAGTACCAGCTCCTACAATGAGCAGTTCTTC,CASLLAGSTSSYNEQFF
TRBJ2-2,TRBV5-1,-,-,TGCGCCAGCAGCTGGAGGGAAACCGGGGAGCTGTTTTTT,CASSWRETGELFF
TRBJ1-1,TRBV5-4,-,-,TGTGCCAGCAGCTTACCACAGGGTCGGACTTTCTTT,CASSLPQGRTFF
TRBJ2-2,TRBV11-3,TRBD1,-,TGTGCCAGCAGCTTAGATCACACAGGGGAGCCGAACACCGGGGAGCTGTTTTTT,CASSLDHTGEPNTGELFF
TRBJ1-1,TRBV5-4,TRBD1,-,TGTGCCAGCAGCTCGGGAGGGGGCATGAACACTGAAGCTTTCTTT,CASSSGGGMNTEAFF
TRBJ1-2,TRBV29-1,TRBD1,-,TGCAGCGTTGTCCGACAGGGGGCAGGGGGCTACACCTTC,CSVVRQGAGGYTF
TRBJ2-3,TRBV6-1,-,few,TGTGCCAGCAGTGAAGAGTCAGGCGGGACAGATACGCAGTATTTT,CASSEESGGTDTQYF
TRBJ1-4,TRBV2,-,-,TGTGCCAGCAGTCTAGGGAGGTACACTAATGAAAAACTGTTTTTT,CASSLGRYTNEKLFF
TRBJ1-6,TRBV7-8,-,few,TGTGCCAGCAGTCTCCCGGAGTCTCCTTCACCCCTCCACTTT,CASSLPESPSPLHF
TRBJ1-2,TRBV9,-,-,TGTGCCAGCAGCGCGGGAGGGTTCTCTTTCGGCTATGGCTACACCTTC,CASSAGGFSFGYGYTF
TRBJ2-5,TRBV9,TRBD1,few,TGTGCCAGCAGCTCTAGGACAGGGGAAGAGACCCAGTACTTC,CASSSRTGEETQYF
TRBJ2-1,TRBV15,TRBD1,-,TGTGCCACCGGGATGGGGGACAGGTCCTACAATGAGCAGTTCTTC,CATGMGDRSYNEQFF
TRBJ1-2,TRBV2,-,-,TGTGCCAGCAGTCCTTTCAGGGGTGGCTACACCTTC,CASSPFRGGYTF
TRBJ1-1,TRBV5-1,TRBD1,-,TGCGCCAGCAGCTTGTTGGGGACAGTGGACACTGAAGCTTTCTTT,CASSLLGTVDTEAFF
TRBJ1-1,TRBV9,TRBD1,few,TGTGCCAGCAGCGTAGGGACAGGGGGCTGGGCTTTCTTT,CASSVGTGGWAFF
TRBJ2-7,TRBV6-9,TRBD1,-,TGTGGAAGAAGACCGTGGGACAGCGGCCACGAGCAGTACTTC,CGRRPWDSGHEQYF
TRBJ2-1,TRBV19,TRBD1,-,TGTGCCAGTAGTCGGCCGGGACAGACCTACAATGAGCAGTTCTTC,CASSRPGQTYNEQFF
TRBJ2-6,TRBV30,TRBD1,-,TGTGCCGGGAATCCAGGGGGCGCTGGGGCCAACGTCCTGACTTTC,CAGNPGGAGANVLTF
TRBJ1-3,TRBV19,-,few,TGTGCCAGTAGTATCTGGGCCGGAAACACCATATATTTT,CASSIWAGNTIYF
TRBJ2-5,TRBV5-8,TRBD1,-,TGTGCCACTAGGGACAGGGGGTTCCAAGAGACCCAGTACTTC,CATRDRGFQETQYF
TRBJ1-5,TRBV30,-,-,TGTGCCTGGACCCTTGGGGGACACCTAAATCAGCCCCAGCATTTT,CAWTLGGHLNQPQHF
TRBJ1-2,TRBV10-2,TRBD1,-,TGCGCCAGCCACCAGGGGGGCTATGGCTACACCTTC,CASHQGGYGYTF
TRBJ1-2,TRBV6-1,-,-,TGTGCCAGCAGTGAGGGACTTGGCGCTAACTATGGCTACACCTTC,CASSEGLGANYGYTF
TRBJ2-3,TRBV6-5,TRBD2,few,TGTGCCAGCAGAGATCCGGGGGGGCCCACAGATACGCAGTATTTT,CASRDPGGPTDTQYF
TRBJ1-2,TRBV5-1,-,once,TGCGCCAGCAGCTTGCCAGGGAAGGGCTACACCTTC,CASSLPGKGYTF
TRBJ1-5,TRBV6-5,-,few,TGTGCCAGCAGCAAATACGGAGACAGTAGTCAGCCCCAGCATTTT,CASSKYGDSSQPQHF
TRBJ1-2,TRBV10-2,-,-,TGCGCCAGCATGGTCAGACTTAACTATGGCTACACCTTC,CASMVRLNYGYTF
TRBJ2-2,TRBV5-1,TRBD2,-,TGCGCCAGCAGCCAGGGACTAGCGGGAGGGACCGGGGAGCTGTTTTTT,CASSQGLAGGTGELFF
TRBJ2-5,TRBV2,TRBD2,-,TGTGCCAGCAGTGAGGAGAGGACTAGCCTCCAAGAGACCCAGTACTTC,CASSEERTSLQETQYF
TRBJ1-1,TRBV6-5,-,-,TGTGCCAGCAGTTCGGCGGGCAGGCTGAACACTGAAGCTTTCTTT,CASSSAGRLNTEAFF
TRBJ1-3,TRBV4-2,-,once,TGTGCCAGCAGCCAATCCCTTAGGGGGTCGGAGAGAACCATATATTTT,CASSQSLRGSERTIYF
TRBJ1-4,TRBV28,TRBD1,-,TGTGCCAGCAGTTTAGGGGACAGGGGGCTGGATGAAAAACTGTTTTTT,CASSLGDRGLDEKLFF
TRBJ1-2,TRBV7-9,-,-,TGTGCCAGCAGCCCACCGGAGTCACTAGGGTCTACCTTC,CASSPPESLGSTF
TRBJ1-6,TRBV7-2,-,once,TGTGCCAGCAGCCCCAAGACACCAAGCTCCTATAATTCACCCCTCCACTTT,CASSPKTPSSYNSPLHF
TRBJ1-5,TRBV5-1,TRBD1,few,TGCGCCAGCAGCTTGGGGGACAGGCAAGGAGGGCAGCCCCAGCATTTT,CASSLGDRQGGQPQHF
TRBJ2-7,TRBV6-4,TRBD2,-,TGTGCCAGCAGTAAAGGGACTACTAAAACCTACGAGCAGTACTTC,CASSKGTTKTYEQYF
TRBJ2-2,TRBV16,TRBD1,once,TGTGCCAGCAGCCAATCGCAGGGGGCCGGCGGGGAGCTGTTTTTT,CASSQSQGAGGELFF
TRBJ2-7,TRBV6-1,-,-,TGTGCCAGCAGTGGAGGACAGTTAAGCTCCTACGAGCAGTACTTC,CASSGGQLSSYEQYF
TRBJ2-7,TRBV2,-,-,TGTGCCAGCAGTGAAGCGCAGTCTAGCGCTTACTCCTACGAGCAGTACTTC,CASSEAQSSAYSYEQYF
TRBJ1-5,TRBV7-2,TRBD1,few,TGTGCCAGCAGCCTCCAGACAGGGTCCGGCCAGCCCCAGCATTTT,CASSLQTGSGQPQHF
TRBJ2-7,TRBV9,-,once,TGTGCCAGCAGCGTAGCGCCAGGGGACCCCTACGAGCAGTACTTC,CASSVAPGDPYEQYF